This entry features one T cell receptor beta chain sequence. The antigen is not known. Primers: 60 Vbeta forward and 13 Jbeta reverse. Profiling relied on immunoSEQ multiplex PCR, and the TCRdb table lists in-frame clones only, not all of them. This table holds tens of thousands of clones, less than 75% found once. The data derive from a study of cytomegalovirus exposure and HLA in healthy donors. Study-wide results and caveats: 87-base-pair reads could not separate some V segments, including TRBV6-2 and TRBV6-3.

This CDR3 has 15 amino acids. V lost 3 bases and J 2 bases, leaving 13 bases between the germline ends. Per germline, CDR1 MNHNY and CDR2 SVGAGI (reference sequence). The rearrangement uses TRBV6-6 and TRBJ1-2; tentatively, D is TRBD1 (5 bases). The sample comprised PBMCs. This clonotype originated in a man aged 40-49 years in good health and CMV-seropositive. The CDR3 bases are TGTGCCAGCAGTTATGGGGCAGGGAACAACTATGGCTACACCTTC. Amino acid sequence: CASSYGAGNNYGYTF.